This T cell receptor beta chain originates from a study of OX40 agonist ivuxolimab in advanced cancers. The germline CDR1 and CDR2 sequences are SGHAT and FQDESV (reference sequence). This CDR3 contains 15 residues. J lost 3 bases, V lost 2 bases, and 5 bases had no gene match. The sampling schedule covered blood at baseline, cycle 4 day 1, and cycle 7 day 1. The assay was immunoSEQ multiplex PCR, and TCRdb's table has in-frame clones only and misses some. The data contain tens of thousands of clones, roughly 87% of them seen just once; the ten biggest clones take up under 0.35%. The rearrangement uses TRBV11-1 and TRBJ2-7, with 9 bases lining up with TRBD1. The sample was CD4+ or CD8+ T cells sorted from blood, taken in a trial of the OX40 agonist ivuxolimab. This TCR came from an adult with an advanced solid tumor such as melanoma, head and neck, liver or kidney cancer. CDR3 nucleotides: TGTGCCAGCAGCTTACCGGGACAGGGAGGCTACGAGCAGTACTTC. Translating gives CASSLPGQGGYEQYF.